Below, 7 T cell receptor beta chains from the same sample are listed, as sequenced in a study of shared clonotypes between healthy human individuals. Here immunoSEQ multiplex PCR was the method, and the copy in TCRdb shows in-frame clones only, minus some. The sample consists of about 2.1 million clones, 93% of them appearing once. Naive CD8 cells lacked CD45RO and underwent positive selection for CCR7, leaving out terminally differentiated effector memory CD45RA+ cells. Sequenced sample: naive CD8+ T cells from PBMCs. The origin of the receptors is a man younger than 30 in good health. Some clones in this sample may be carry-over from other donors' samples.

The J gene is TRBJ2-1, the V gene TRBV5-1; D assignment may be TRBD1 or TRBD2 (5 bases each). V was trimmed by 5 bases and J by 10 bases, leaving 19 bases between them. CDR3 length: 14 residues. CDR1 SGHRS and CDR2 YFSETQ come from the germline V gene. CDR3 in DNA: TGCGCCAGCAGAGACACCGGGACCCCCCCCGAGCAGTTCTTC. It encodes CASRDTGTPPEQFF.

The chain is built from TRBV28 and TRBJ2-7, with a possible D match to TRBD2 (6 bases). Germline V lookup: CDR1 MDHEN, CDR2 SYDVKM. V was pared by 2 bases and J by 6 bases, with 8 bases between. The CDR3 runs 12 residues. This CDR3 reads CASSLRGTEQYF. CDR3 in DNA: TGTGCCAGCAGTTTACGGGGGACCGAGCAGTACTTC.

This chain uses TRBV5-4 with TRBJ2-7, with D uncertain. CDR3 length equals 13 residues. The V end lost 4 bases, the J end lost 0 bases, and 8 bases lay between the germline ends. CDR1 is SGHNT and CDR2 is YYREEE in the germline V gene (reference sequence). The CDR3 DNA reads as TGTGCCAGCAGCCCTGGGGTCTCCTACGAGCAGTACTTC. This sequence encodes CASSPGVSYEQYF. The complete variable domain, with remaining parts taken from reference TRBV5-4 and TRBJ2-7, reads ETGVTQSPTHLIKTRGQQVTLRCSSQSGHNTVSWYQQALGQGPQFIFQYYREEENGRGNFPPRFSGLQFPNYSSELNVNALELDDSALYLCASSPGVSYEQYFGPGTRLTVT.

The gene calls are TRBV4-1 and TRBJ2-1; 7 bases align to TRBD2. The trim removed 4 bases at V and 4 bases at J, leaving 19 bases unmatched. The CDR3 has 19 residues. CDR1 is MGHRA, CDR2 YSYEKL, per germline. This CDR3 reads CASSRKPPGGPFEYNEQFF. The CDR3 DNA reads TGCGCCAGCAGCCGGAAACCCCCGGGGGGACCTTTCGAGTACAATGAGCAGTTCTTC.

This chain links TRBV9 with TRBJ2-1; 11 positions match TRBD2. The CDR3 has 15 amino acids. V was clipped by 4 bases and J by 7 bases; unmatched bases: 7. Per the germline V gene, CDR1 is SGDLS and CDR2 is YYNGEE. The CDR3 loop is CASSPQGTSGNEQFF. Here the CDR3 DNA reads TGTGCCAGCAGCCCACAGGGGACTAGCGGAAATGAGCAGTTCTTC.

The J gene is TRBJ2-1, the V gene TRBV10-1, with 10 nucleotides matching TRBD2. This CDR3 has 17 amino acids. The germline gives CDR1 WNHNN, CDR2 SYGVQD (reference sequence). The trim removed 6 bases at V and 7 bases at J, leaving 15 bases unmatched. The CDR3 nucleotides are TGCGCCAGCAGCACCGGGACTAGCGTCGGATTGTGGAATGAGCAGTTCTTC. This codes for CASSTGTSVGLWNEQFF.

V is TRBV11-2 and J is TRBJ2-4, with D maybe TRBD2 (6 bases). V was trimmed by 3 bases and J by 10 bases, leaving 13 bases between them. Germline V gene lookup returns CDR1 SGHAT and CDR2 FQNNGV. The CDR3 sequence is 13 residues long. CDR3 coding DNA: TGTGCCAGCAGCTTTGAGCAGGAGGGGATTCAGTACTTC. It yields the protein CASSFEQEGIQYF.